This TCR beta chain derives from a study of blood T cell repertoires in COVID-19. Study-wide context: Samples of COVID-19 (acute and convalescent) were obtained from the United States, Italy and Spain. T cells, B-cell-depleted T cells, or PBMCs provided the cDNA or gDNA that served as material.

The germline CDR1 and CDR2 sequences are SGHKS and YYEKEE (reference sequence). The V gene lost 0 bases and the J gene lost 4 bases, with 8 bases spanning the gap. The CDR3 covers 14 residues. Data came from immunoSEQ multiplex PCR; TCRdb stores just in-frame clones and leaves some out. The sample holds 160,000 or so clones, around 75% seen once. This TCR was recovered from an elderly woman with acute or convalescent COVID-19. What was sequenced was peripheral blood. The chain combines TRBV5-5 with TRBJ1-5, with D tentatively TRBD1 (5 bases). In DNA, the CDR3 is TGTGCCAGCAGCTTGGGACAGCAGAATCAGCCCCAGCATTTT. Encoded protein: CASSLGQQNQPQHF.